The clone carrying this T cell receptor (beta chain) has only a few counts. The target antigen is unknown. Investigators isolated RNA and reverse transcribed it into cDNA to act as the sequencing template. Some clones are missing from TCRdb's copy, which holds only in-frame ones; the method was immunoSEQ multiplex PCR. The table shows about 160,000 clones, with about 71% occurring only once. This sample is drawn from a study of CD8+ T cells in alopecia areata. Study details: Twice a day, 5 to 10 mg of oral tofacitinib was administered to treated patients.

Treatment here: oral pan-JAK inhibitor, 5-10 mg twice daily. Study observations and caveats: Persistence in scalp and blood during tofacitinib was observed for many expanded lesional clones.

The V segment lost 3 bases and the J segment 3 bases; nucleotides outside the gene matches: 5. The CDR3 runs to 16 residues. Per germline, CDR1 SGHRS and CDR2 YFSETQ. The TCR comes from a human donor with alopecia areata. V gene TRBV5-1 combines with J gene TRBJ2-2; 10 bases fit TRBD2. The material sequenced was CD4+ T cells sorted from blood, taken at week 4, from a patient treated with tofacitinib. CDR3 nucleotides: TGCGCCAGCAGCTCGGGACTAGCGACGGACACCGGGGAGCTGTTTTTT. Its translation is CASSSGLATDTGELFF.